One sample yielded the 27 T cell receptor beta chains listed below, sequenced in a study of Ad26.COV2.S vaccination and SARS-CoV-2 variants. Treatment in this sample: about 20 received Ad26.COV2.S at low or high dose, single or two shots; five or six received placebo; per-sample allocation not given. Material that was analyzed had been drawn on day 63 after the first vaccine or placebo injection. Only in-frame clones appear in the TCRdb table, and some are missing; sequencing was by immunoSEQ multiplex PCR. The sample yields nearly 400,000 clones, about 89% seen once. Specimen: peripheral blood, collected in a trial of Ad26.COV2.S vaccine versus placebo. These TCRs come from a person between 18 and 60 years old who received the Ad26.COV2.S COVID-19 vaccine or a placebo.

J is TRBJ1-3 and V is TRBV4-1; tentatively, D is TRBD1 (5 bases). Deletions cut 0 bases from V and 4 bases from J, with 10 bases between. From germline, CDR1 is MGHRA and CDR2 YSYEKL. CDR3 size: 15 residues. Here the CDR3 reads CASSQERGGGNTIYF. As DNA, the CDR3 is TGCGCCAGCAGCCAAGAAAGGGGAGGGGGAAACACCATATATTTT.

The rearrangement links TRBV5-1 to TRBJ2-7; 8 nucleotides match TRBD2. This CDR3 comprises 12 residues. With V trimmed by 3 bases and J by 5 bases, 1 base remained unmatched. Germline V gives CDR1 SGHRS, CDR2 YFSETQ. CDR3 in DNA: TGCGCCAGCAGCTCGACTAGCGACGAGCAGTACTTC. Amino acids: CASSSTSDEQYF.

The J gene is TRBJ2-7, the V gene TRBV25-1; 11 bases map to TRBD1. Per germline, CDR1 MGHDK and CDR2 SYGVNS. The length of the CDR3 is 15 residues. V shed 3 bases and J 5 bases; nucleotides not matched to a gene: 6. The CDR3 is CASSDGTGGRDEQYF. DNA of the CDR3: TGTGCCAGCAGTGATGGGACAGGGGGGAGGGACGAGCAGTACTTC.

The chain links TRBV20-1 to TRBJ1-2, with D tentatively TRBD1 (6 bases). The CDR3 contains 11 residues. From germline, CDR1 is DFQATT and CDR2 SNEGSKA (reference sequence). V lost 6 bases and J lost 8, with 13 bases in between. CDR3 bases: TGCAGTGCGGGGGGCATAAGGGGCTACACCTTC. Protein sequence: CSAGGIRGYTF.

In its sample, this clone was seen once. The chain combines TRBV10-3 with TRBJ2-5, with D possibly TRBD1 on 5 matching bases. The CDR3 sequence is 16 residues long. Germline V CDR1 and CDR2: ENHRY, SYGVKD. V lost 3 bases and J 4 bases, leaving 18 bases between the germline ends. The CDR3 protein is CAISDYSTGRRETQYF. For the CDR3, the DNA is TGTGCCATCAGTGATTACAGTACAGGCCGGAGAGAGACCCAGTACTTC.

This clone came up a few times. The rearrangement joins TRBV5-4 to TRBJ2-7, with D hard to call. Germline-derived CDR1 and CDR2 are SGHNT and YYREEE (reference sequence). With 1 base removed from V and 4 bases from J, the gap between germline ends came to 15 bases. The length of the CDR3 is 15 residues. In nucleotides, the CDR3 is TGTGCCAGCAGCTTGAGTCCCCCGATGGGGTACGAGCAGTACTTC. Translated, it gives CASSLSPPMGYEQYF.

This chain connects TRBV11-2 to TRBJ2-1, with TRBD2 matching 9 bases. This CDR3 is 15 amino acids long. Germline loops: CDR1 SGHAT, CDR2 FQNNGV. J lost 3 bases, V lost 5 bases, and 5 bases had no gene match. In DNA, the CDR3 is TGTGCCAGCAGCGATACTAGCGGGTACTACAATGAGCAGTTCTTC. Its protein is CASSDTSGYYNEQFF. The variable domain in full, completed from reference TRBV11-2 and TRBJ2-1, reads EAGVAQSPRYKIIEKRQSVAFWCNPISGHATLYWYQQILGQGPKLLIQFQNNGVVDDSQLPKDRFSAERLKGVDSTLKIQPAKLEDSAVYLCASSDTSGYYNEQFFGPGTRLTVL.

The chain joins TRBV11-2 to TRBJ2-5, with 7 positions matching TRBD2. CDR3 length equals 15 residues. V lost 5 bases to trimming and J lost 2 bases; unmatched junction nucleotides: 8. Per the germline V gene, CDR1 is SGHAT and CDR2 is FQNNGV. The CDR3 sequence: CASSPWASGQETQYF. The DNA of the CDR3 is TGTGCCAGCAGCCCCTGGGCTAGCGGACAAGAGACCCAGTACTTC.

The gene calls are TRBV5-4 and TRBJ1-4; 9 bases are a match to TRBD1. J gave up 5 bases and V 2 bases, and 4 bases lay outside the gene matches. CDR1 is SGHNT and CDR2 is YYREEE in the germline V gene (reference sequence). The CDR3 is made up of 15 amino acids. CDR3 coding DNA: TGTGCCAGCAGCTTTACCGGGACAGGGAATGAAAAACTGTTTTTT. Its protein is CASSFTGTGNEKLFF.

A few counts support this clone. Other DNA sequences of this sample code for an identical CDR3. V and J are TRBV30 and TRBJ2-1, with D unclear. CDR3 size: 12 residues. The germline gives CDR1 GTSNPN, CDR2 SVGIG (reference sequence). V lost 2 bases to trimming and J lost 1 base, with 3 bases between them. The CDR3 reads CAWSSSYNEQFF. CDR3 coding DNA: TGTGCCTGGAGTTCATCCTACAATGAGCAGTTCTTC.

The chain couples TRBV30 to TRBJ2-7; D is unresolved. The CDR3 contains 13 residues. The germline V gene has CDR1 GTSNPN and CDR2 SVGIG (reference sequence). The V and J ends lost 0 bases and 2 bases respectively, with 8 bases between them. The CDR3 DNA is TGTGCCTGGAGTGTGGTGGGTCCCTACGAGCAGTACTTC. Translated, it gives CAWSVVGPYEQYF.

The table lists this clone with a few counts. The rearrangement links TRBV4-1 to TRBJ1-5; D call uncertain. The CDR3 runs to 13 residues. Trimming took off 4 bases at V and 3 bases at J, with 7 bases between the two ends. From germline, CDR1 is MGHRA and CDR2 YSYEKL. The CDR3 bases are TGCGCCAGCAGCCCCATGACCAATCAGCCCCAGCATTTT. Translated: CASSPMTNQPQHF.

The chain recombines TRBV28 with TRBJ2-1, with D perhaps TRBD1 (5 bases). From germline, CDR1 is MDHEN and CDR2 SYDVKM. Trimming took off 6 bases at V and 0 bases at J, with 12 bases between the two ends. CDR3 size: 15 residues. This CDR3 is CASRPFRDSYNEQFF. The CDR3 nucleotides read TGTGCCAGCAGACCCTTCAGGGACTCCTACAATGAGCAGTTCTTC.

The chain carries TRBV9 and TRBJ2-1, with 7 nucleotides matching TRBD2. J gave up 5 bases and V 5 bases, and 10 bases lay outside the gene matches. The CDR3 consists of 15 residues. Germline V gene lookup returns CDR1 SGDLS and CDR2 YYNGEE. CDR3 loop: CASRKSGVGDNEQFF. The CDR3 nucleotides read TGTGCCAGCAGGAAAAGCGGGGTTGGGGACAATGAGCAGTTCTTC. Filled out from reference TRBV9 and TRBJ2-1, the complete variable domain reads DSGVTQTPKHLITATGQRVTLRCSPRSGDLSVYWYQQSLDQGLQFLIQYYNGEERAKGNILERFSAQQFPDLHSELNLSSLELGDSALYFCASRKSGVGDNEQFFGPGTRLTVL.

V gene TRBV29-1 combines with J gene TRBJ1-1; D unclear. CDR1 and CDR2 from the germline V gene are SQVTM and ANQGSEA. This CDR3 is 13 amino acids long. V was clipped by 2 bases and J by 0 bases, with 7 bases between them. The CDR3 region is CSVERLLNTEAFF. The CDR3 bases are TGCAGCGTTGAACGACTCCTGAACACTGAAGCTTTCTTT.

V gene TRBV10-3 combines with J gene TRBJ1-2; tentatively, D is TRBD1 (6 bases). CDR3 length: 14 residues. V was cut by 4 bases and J by 0 bases, with 9 bases left in between. Germline V gene lookup returns CDR1 ENHRY and CDR2 SYGVKD. CDR3 protein: CAISADRSNYGYTF. Here the CDR3 DNA reads TGTGCCATCAGTGCCGACAGGTCTAACTATGGCTACACCTTC.

The CDR3 nucleotides are TGTGCCAGCAGTGATTTAGGGGACAGATACAATGAGCAGTTCTTC. Its protein is CASSDLGDRYNEQFF. The rearrangement uses TRBV27 and TRBJ2-1; 7 bases match TRBD1. This CDR3 contains 15 residues. CDR1 is MNHEY and CDR2 is SMNVEV in the germline V gene (reference sequence). The V and J ends lost 5 bases and 4 bases, in that order; junction bases with no gene match: 8.

The chain couples TRBV6-2 or TRBV6-3 to TRBJ2-3; 12 nucleotides align to TRBD2. CDR3 length: 17 amino acids. CDR1 is MNHEY, CDR2 SVGEGT, per germline. J gave up 3 bases and V 0 bases, and 4 bases lay outside the gene matches. In DNA form, the CDR3 reads TGTGCCAGCAGTTACTCGAGGCTAGCGGGAGGGACAGATACGCAGTATTTT. Protein: CASSYSRLAGGTDTQYF.

The chain has TRBV4-3 and TRBJ1-2, with D maybe TRBD1 (6 bases). Germline V gene data show CDR1 as LGHNA and CDR2 as YSLEER. The CDR3 has 15 residues. Trimming left V 2 bases short and J 6 bases short, with 16 bases between. The CDR3 sequence: CASSQTLGGADGYTF. In DNA form, the CDR3 reads TGCGCCAGCAGCCAAACTCTGGGGGGGGCGGATGGCTACACCTTC.

The chain links TRBV28 to TRBJ2-7; 7 bases line up with TRBD2. There are 15 residues in the CDR3. V shed 6 bases and J 7 bases; nucleotides not matched to a gene: 15. Germline assignment: CDR1 MDHEN and CDR2 SYDVKM. The CDR3 DNA is TGTGCCAGCAGCCGGGGAGGGACTACCCGTTGGGAGCAGTACTTC. Its protein product is CASSRGGTTRWEQYF.

The chain is built from TRBV9 and TRBJ2-2, with D perhaps TRBD2 (5 bases). V was trimmed by 4 bases and J by 7 bases, leaving 8 bases between them. Germline V gives CDR1 SGDLS, CDR2 YYNGEE. The CDR3 has 12 residues. CDR3 DNA sequence: TGTGCCAGCAGCAAGAGCGGCGGGGAGCTGTTTTTT. This gives the protein CASSKSGGELFF.

This rearrangement joins TRBV19 to TRBJ2-6; 13 bases fit TRBD2. Unmatched junction bases numbered 19, after V lost 3 bases and J lost 2 bases. Germline-derived CDR1 and CDR2 are LNHDA and SQIVND (reference sequence). There are 23 residues in the CDR3. For the CDR3, the DNA is TGTGCCAGTAGTATTTGGAGGGACAGTGCCTGGACTAGCGGGAGTGCTGGGGCCAACGTCCTGACTTTC. Amino acid sequence: CASSIWRDSAWTSGSAGANVLTF. Full variable domain (remainder filled in from reference TRBV19 and TRBJ2-6): DGGITQSPKYLFRKEGQNVTLSCEQNLNHDAMYWYRQDPGQGLRLIYYSQIVNDFQKGDIAEGYSVSREKKESFPLTVTSAQKNPTAFYLCASSIWRDSAWTSGSAGANVLTFGAGSRLTVL.

This chain uses TRBV24-1 with TRBJ1-4; maybe TRBD1 (5 bases). V gave up 4 bases and J gave up 5 bases, with 16 bases separating them. The CDR3 covers 16 residues. The germline V gene has CDR1 KGHDR and CDR2 SFDVKD. The CDR3 protein is CATSEGRDRENEKLFF. The CDR3 nucleotides are TGTGCCACCAGTGAGGGACGAGATAGGGAGAATGAAAAACTGTTTTTT.

The chain is built from TRBV7-8 and TRBJ2-3, with TRBD1 as a possible D gene (5 bases). V dropped 7 bases and J dropped 6 bases, with 14 bases sitting between them. Germline V gene data show CDR1 as SGHVS and CDR2 as FQNEAQ. This CDR3 contains 13 residues. The CDR3 nucleotides are TGTGCCAGCACCTACCCCAGGGTTGATACGCAGTATTTT. Amino acid sequence: CASTYPRVDTQYF.

This rearrangement joins TRBV12-3 or TRBV12-4 to TRBJ1-4, with D hard to call. Between the trimmed V and J ends, which lost 4 bases and 10 bases, there was a span of 7 bases. The CDR3 runs 11 residues. The CDR3 nucleotides read TGTGCCAGCAGTTCCGATGGAAAACTGTTTTTT. It is translated as CASSSDGKLFF.

Many counts were recorded for this clone. V usage is TRBV2 and J usage is TRBJ1-3, with D uncertain. V was trimmed by 2 bases and J by 0 bases, leaving 2 bases between them. This CDR3 is 13 amino acids long. Per germline, CDR1 SNHLY and CDR2 FYNNEI. The CDR3 region has the DNA TGTGCCAGCAGTGAACACTCTGGAAACACCATATATTTT. Its protein is CASSEHSGNTIYF.

The rearrangement joins TRBV7-9 to TRBJ2-1; 13 bases are a match to TRBD2. Germline V gives CDR1 SEHNR, CDR2 FQNEAQ (reference sequence). The J segment lost 8 bases and the V segment lost 5 bases, leaving 9 bases of the junction unmatched. The CDR3 is made up of 16 amino acids. The CDR3 region is CASSPTRTSGSHEQFF. The CDR3 DNA is TGTGCCAGCAGCCCCACTCGGACTAGCGGGAGCCATGAGCAGTTCTTC.